One and the same sample provided the 32 T cell receptor beta chains below, sequenced in a study of beta chain features in type 1 diabetes (dated by TCRdb to 2016 to 2019). The paper's findings and limits, for the study overall: A moderate but significant shortening of TCRB CDR3 length was observed in type 1 diabetes patients in all four CD4+ subsets.

Antigens of these TCRs are unknown. The library was obtained by the immunoSEQ multiplex PCR assay. The entire amount of isolated RNA was reverse transcribed using the High Capacity cDNA Reverse Transcription Kit, so the sequenced TCRB transcripts were expressed ones. Here the immuneACCESS table is served through TCRdb, limited to in-frame sequences with V and J called. Missing clones are a known gap in these copies; in checked studies unresolved V genes cover under half, and the rest lacks a known reason. The sample has 250,000 to 350,000 clones on record, roughly 13% of them singletons. Clones ranked in the top ten supply about 0.017% of the sample. The sequenced material came from naive CD4+ T cells from blood. The cell subset or site label here, explained by the study, means: true naive CD4+ T cells. The receptors come from a man aged 25-40 years with type 1 diabetes.

This clone was detected a few times. The same CDR3 arises from other DNA sequences in this sample as well. The chain carries TRBV30 and TRBJ1-5; D not resolved. The CDR3 is 13 amino acids. Germline values: CDR1 GTSNPN, CDR2 SVGIG (reference sequence). V lost 0 bases to trimming and J lost 0 bases, with 3 bases between them. CDR3 sequence reads: CAWSVHSNQPQHF. DNA of the CDR3: TGTGCCTGGAGTGTTCATAGCAATCAGCCCCAGCATTTT.

This clone has only a few counts. The chain recombines TRBV25-1 with TRBJ1-3; D is unresolved. The CDR3 totals 15 residues. V was pared by 4 bases and J by 2 bases, with 12 bases between. Germline V lookup: CDR1 MGHDK, CDR2 SYGVNS. This CDR3 is CASSARGHTGNTIYF. For the CDR3, the DNA is TGTGCCAGCAGTGCCCGAGGGCATACTGGAAACACCATATATTTT.

This chain connects TRBV6-6 to TRBJ1-5; no clear D. CDR3 length: 15 residues. Trimming shortened V by 0 bases and J by 4 bases, and 10 bases separated the two germline ends. Germline loops: CDR1 MNHNY, CDR2 SVGAGI (reference sequence). This CDR3 is CASSYSTGGNQPQHF. The CDR3 nucleotides are TGTGCCAGCAGTTACTCGACTGGTGGGAATCAGCCCCAGCATTTT.

The V gene is TRBV4-3, the J gene TRBJ2-1; a weak D match, TRBD2 (6 bases). From germline, CDR1 is LGHNA and CDR2 YSLEER. The V and J ends lost 1 base and 2 bases respectively, with 9 bases between them. The CDR3 covers 15 residues. The CDR3 DNA is TGCGCCAGCAGCCAAGTCGAGCGGGCCTACAATGAGCAGTTCTTC. Translated, it gives CASSQVERAYNEQFF.

In its sample, this clone was seen a few times. V gene TRBV7-9 combines with J gene TRBJ1-5, with D unresolved. Germline V gene lookup returns CDR1 SEHNR and CDR2 FQNEAQ (reference sequence). This CDR3 region has 13 residues. V was shortened by 3 bases and J by 5 bases, with 8 bases between the two germline ends. The chain's CDR3 is CASSLRDDQPQHF. The CDR3, as DNA: TGTGCCAGCAGCTTGAGGGATGATCAGCCCCAGCATTTT.

This clone was counted a few times. V and J are TRBV7-2 and TRBJ1-5, with 8 bases aligning to TRBD1. Germline V lookup: CDR1 SGHTA, CDR2 FQGNSA. V lost 5 bases to trimming and J lost 6 bases; unmatched junction nucleotides: 6. The CDR3 loop spans 14 amino acids. CDR3 amino acids: CASSPGQGRQPQHF. The CDR3 bases are TGTGCCAGCAGCCCTGGACAGGGCCGTCAGCCCCAGCATTTT.

This clone has a handful of counts. Written as DNA, the CDR3 is TGTGCCAGCAGCTTAGTCGGGACAGGGAACACCGGGGAGCTGTTTTTT. It yields the protein CASSLVGTGNTGELFF. This chain joins TRBV7-9 and TRBJ2-2; 8 bases match TRBD1. V dropped 1 base and J dropped 1; count of bases not matched to a gene: 2. This CDR3 contains 16 residues. Germline V gene sequence: CDR1 SEHNR, CDR2 FQNEAQ (reference sequence).

This clone showed up just a few times. J is TRBJ2-7 and V is TRBV28; a possible D gene is TRBD1 (5 bases). CDR1 MDHEN and CDR2 SYDVKM come from the germline V gene. V was cut by 5 bases and J by 4 bases, with 9 bases left in between. The CDR3 sequence is 12 residues long. The CDR3 is CASSRAGYEQYF. CDR3 coding DNA: TGTGCCAGCAGTAGAGCAGGGTACGAGCAGTACTTC.

The V call is TRBV19, the J call TRBJ2-7, with TRBD2 matching over 7 bases. CDR1 is LNHDA, CDR2 SQIVND, per germline (reference sequence). CDR3 size: 14 residues. Trimming at V came to 4 bases and at J to 7 bases, leaving 10 bases not matched to a gene. In DNA, the CDR3 is TGTGCCAGTAGTAATCTAGCGGCGGAAGGGGAGCAGTACTTC. It translates to CASSNLAAEGEQYF.

This clone came up a few times. The chain employs TRBV9 and TRBJ2-3; a possible D gene is TRBD2 (5 bases). CDR3 size: 18 residues. Trimming took off 1 base at V and 2 bases at J, with 20 bases between the two ends. From germline, CDR1 is SGDLS and CDR2 YYNGEE. Here the CDR3 reads CASSVRAEPISHTDTQYF. The DNA of the CDR3 is TGTGCCAGCAGCGTACGAGCGGAACCAATTTCGCACACAGATACGCAGTATTTT.

This clone turned up a few times. The chain is built from TRBV25-1 and TRBJ1-1, with a tentative D call TRBD1 (5 bases). The V gene's germline CDR1 is MGHDK and CDR2 SYGVNS. The CDR3 loop spans 11 amino acids. Trimming took off 2 bases at V and 10 bases at J, with 8 bases between the two ends. Here the CDR3 DNA reads TGTGCCAGCAGTGAAATGCAGGGAGCTTTCTTT. Protein: CASSEMQGAFF.

The V gene is TRBV15, the J gene TRBJ2-1; tentatively, D is TRBD2 (5 bases). V gave up 5 bases and J gave up 3 bases, with 11 bases separating them. Looked up from germline, CDR1 is LNHNV and CDR2 is YYDKDF (reference sequence). The CDR3 is 14 residues long. The CDR3 loop reads CATSEGTDYNEQFF. For the CDR3, the DNA is TGTGCCACCAGCGAGGGAACGGACTACAATGAGCAGTTCTTC. The whole variable domain, remainder taken from reference TRBV15 and TRBJ2-1, is DAMVIQNPRYQVTQFGKPVTLSCSQTLNHNVMYWYQQKSSQAPKLLFHYYDKDFNNEADTPDNFQSRRPNTSFCFLDIRSPGLGDTAMYLCATSEGTDYNEQFFGPGTRLTVL.

This clone was observed a handful of times. J is TRBJ1-5 and V is TRBV30; no reliable D call. Looked up from germline, CDR1 is GTSNPN and CDR2 is SVGIG (reference sequence). CDR3 length: 13 residues. Trimming stripped 3 bases from V and 3 bases from J, with 9 bases between. The CDR3 reads CAWSTFPNQPQHF. The CDR3 DNA sequence: TGTGCCTGGAGCACATTCCCCAATCAGCCCCAGCATTTT.

The chain recombines TRBV13 with TRBJ2-7; 10 bases are shared with TRBD2. J gave up 3 bases and V 5 bases, and 4 bases lay outside the gene matches. Germline V CDR1 and CDR2: PRHDT, FYEKMQ (reference sequence). The CDR3 loop spans 14 amino acids. Here the CDR3 reads CASSRLAGLYEQYF. The CDR3 coding sequence is TGTGCCAGCAGCCGACTAGCGGGCCTCTACGAGCAGTACTTC.

This clone was picked up a small number of times. This chain joins TRBV7-8 and TRBJ2-7; TRBD1 might be the D (6 bases). The germline gives CDR1 SGHVS, CDR2 FQNEAQ. This CDR3 is 14 amino acids long. Trimming pared 2 bases from V and 6 bases from J, leaving 14 bases between. The CDR3: CASSLLGHLGEQYF. CDR3 bases: TGTGCCAGCAGCTTACTGGGACACCTCGGCGAGCAGTACTTC.

This rearrangement joins TRBV28 to TRBJ2-7, with 9 bases lining up with TRBD2. After removal of 3 bases from V and 4 bases from J, the junction contained 10 bases not matched to a gene. The CDR3 loop spans 16 amino acids. The germline V gene encodes CDR1 MDHEN and CDR2 SYDVKM. The CDR3 reads CASSFFRGRAGYEQYF. The DNA for the CDR3 is TGTGCCAGCAGTTTTTTTCGCGGGAGGGCCGGGTACGAGCAGTACTTC.

The chain links TRBV7-9 to TRBJ2-1; TRBD2 aligns across 8 bases. Germline V gene data show CDR1 as SEHNR and CDR2 as FQNEAQ (reference sequence). The junction had 15 bases not matched to a gene; V was cut back by 6 bases and J by 8 bases. The CDR3 totals 16 residues. The CDR3 DNA reads TGTGCCAGCAGTTTTCAGCGGGAGACGATTCGCCATGAGCAGTTCTTC. Protein: CASSFQRETIRHEQFF.

The chain couples TRBV5-1 to TRBJ2-5; the match to TRBD1 covers 7 bases. Germline V gives CDR1 SGHRS, CDR2 YFSETQ. The V gene end was trimmed by 1 base and the J gene end by 7 bases; junction bases not matched to a gene: 7. This CDR3 comprises 14 residues. The CDR3 DNA follows: TGCGCCAGCAGCTTGACAGGGGAATCAGGGACCCAGTACTTC. This codes for CASSLTGESGTQYF.

This clone was seen a few times. The V and J genes are TRBV28 and TRBJ2-1; possible D gene TRBD2, 5 bases. Germline CDR1 and CDR2: MDHEN and SYDVKM. The V and J ends lost 5 bases and 2 bases respectively, with 13 bases between them. CDR3 length: 15 amino acids. Here the CDR3 DNA reads TGTGCCAGCAGTCCTGGGAGTTCCCCCTACAATGAGCAGTTCTTC. Encoded protein: CASSPGSSPYNEQFF.

The rearrangement uses TRBV5-1 and TRBJ2-7; 9 bases align to TRBD1. The CDR3 contains 15 residues. Per the germline V gene, CDR1 is SGHRS and CDR2 is YFSETQ. Trimming at V came to 2 bases and at J to 4 bases, leaving 7 bases not matched to a gene. As DNA, the CDR3 is TGCGCCAGCAGCTTAGCCGGGACAGGGTTGTACGAGCAGTACTTC. This sequence encodes CASSLAGTGLYEQYF.

This clone came up a few times. In DNA form, the CDR3 reads TGTGCCAGCACCCCCAGGAGGGACGGCTACACCTTC. Translating it yields CASTPRRDGYTF. J is TRBJ1-2 and V is TRBV7-9; tentative D call: TRBD1 (5 bases). The CDR3 is 12 amino acids. The germline gives CDR1 SEHNR, CDR2 FQNEAQ (reference sequence). The V and J ends lost 7 bases and 8 bases respectively, with 14 bases between them.

CDR3 protein: CASSLTSVAFF. The DNA of the CDR3 is TGTGCCAGCAGCTTAACTAGCGTGGCGTTCTTC. V is TRBV11-2 and J is TRBJ2-1; 7 nucleotides line up with TRBD2. CDR3 length: 11 residues. Germline loops: CDR1 SGHAT, CDR2 FQNNGV. The ends lost 2 bases at V and 15 bases at J; junction bases unmatched: 4.

This sequence joins TRBV5-4 and TRBJ1-2; D uncertain. Germline V lookup: CDR1 SGHNT, CDR2 YYREEE (reference sequence). The V end was cut by 3 bases, the J end by 5 bases, with 11 bases between. The CDR3 totals 13 residues. Here the CDR3 reads CASSSLGRYGYTF. CDR3 nucleotide sequence: TGTGCCAGCAGCTCCCTTGGCCGATATGGCTACACCTTC.

The chain joins TRBV27 to TRBJ1-5; 8 positions agree with TRBD1. Germline V gene data show CDR1 as MNHEY and CDR2 as SMNVEV (reference sequence). J was trimmed by 2 bases and V by 5 bases; bases with no gene match: 11. The CDR3 has 17 amino acids. CDR3 bases: TGTGCCAGCAGTCCCTACGGACAGGGCCGTGGCAATCAGCCCCAGCATTTT. Translated: CASSPYGQGRGNQPQHF.

This clone was recorded a few times. V gene TRBV6-5 combines with J gene TRBJ2-5; 8 bases match TRBD2. The germline V gene encodes CDR1 MNHEY and CDR2 SVGAGI. The CDR3 contains 16 residues. The J segment lost 4 bases and the V segment lost 4 bases, leaving 11 bases of the junction unmatched. The CDR3 bases are TGTGCCAGCAGTTCCCTTCAAGCGGGAGTCGGAGAGACCCAGTACTTC. Encoded protein: CASSSLQAGVGETQYF.

The chain combines TRBV7-2 with TRBJ1-5, with D perhaps TRBD1 (5 bases). The CDR3 is 13 residues long. The germline V and J ends were trimmed by 6 bases and 5 bases, with 11 bases remaining between them. Germline CDR1 SGHTA, CDR2 FQGNSA. CDR3 amino acids: CASRRGRDQPQHF. DNA of the CDR3: TGTGCCAGCAGGCGGGGGAGGGATCAGCCCCAGCATTTT.

This clone occurred a few times. The V gene is TRBV18, the J gene TRBJ1-1, with a possible D match to TRBD1 (5 bases). The CDR3 is made up of 14 amino acids. Germline lookup yields CDR1 KGHSH and CDR2 LQKENI. The V and J ends lost 3 bases and 1 base respectively, with 9 bases between them. The CDR3 here is CASSPSDRNTEAFF. Written as DNA, the CDR3 is TGTGCCAGCTCACCCTCCGACAGGAACACTGAAGCTTTCTTT.

This clone was found a few times. CDR3: CASTLDRRFYGYTF. CDR3 DNA sequence: TGCGCCAGCACCCTGGACAGGAGATTCTATGGCTACACCTTC. This chain connects TRBV4-3 to TRBJ1-2; 7 positions agree with TRBD1. V dropped 7 bases and J dropped 4; count of bases not matched to a gene: 9. Germline V gene data show CDR1 as LGHNA and CDR2 as YSLEER. CDR3 length: 14 amino acids.

The chain is built from TRBV19 and TRBJ2-7; no clear D. V was clipped by 5 bases and J by 7 bases, with 12 bases between them. CDR1 and CDR2 from the germline V gene are LNHDA and SQIVND (reference sequence). The CDR3 covers 12 residues. CDR3 residues: CASSLPFGEQYF. CDR3 nucleotides: TGTGCCAGTAGTCTACCTTTCGGGGAGCAGTACTTC.

The J gene is TRBJ2-6, the V gene TRBV27; D might be TRBD1 (6 bases). V was shortened by 6 bases and J by 4 bases, with 13 bases between the two germline ends. The CDR3 length is 15 residues. The V gene's germline CDR1 is MNHEY and CDR2 SMNVEV (reference sequence). In nucleotides, the CDR3 is TGTGCCAGCAGACCAGGGGTTGCAGGGGCCAACGTCCTGACTTTC. This translates into CASRPGVAGANVLTF.

The V call is TRBV6-1, the J call TRBJ1-5, with D perhaps TRBD1 (6 bases). The CDR3 consists of 15 residues. The germline V gene encodes CDR1 MNHNS and CDR2 SASEGT. V shed 2 bases and J shed 0 bases, with 8 bases lying between them. CDR3 nucleotides: TGTGCCAGCAGTGAACGACAGGATAGCAATCAGCCCCAGCATTTT. This codes for CASSERQDSNQPQHF.

This clone came up a few times. The gene calls are TRBV4-2 and TRBJ2-5; D unresolved. Germline V CDR1 and CDR2: LGHNA, YNFKEQ. CDR3 length: 15 residues. The V gene lost 0 bases and the J gene lost 2 bases, with 10 bases spanning the gap. The CDR3 spells CASSQDPTRQETQYF. CDR3 DNA: TGTGCCAGCAGCCAAGATCCAACTCGACAAGAGACCCAGTACTTC.